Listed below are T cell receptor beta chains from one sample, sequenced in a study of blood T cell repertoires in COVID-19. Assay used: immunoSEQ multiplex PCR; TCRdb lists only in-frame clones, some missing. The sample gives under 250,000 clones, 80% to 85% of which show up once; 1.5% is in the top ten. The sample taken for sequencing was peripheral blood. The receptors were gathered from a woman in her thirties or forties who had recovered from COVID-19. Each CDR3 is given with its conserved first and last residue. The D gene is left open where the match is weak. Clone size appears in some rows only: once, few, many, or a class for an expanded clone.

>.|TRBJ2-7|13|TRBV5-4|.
CASSRVGAYEQYF
TGTGCCAGCAGCAGGGTAGGGGCCTACGAGCAGTACTTC
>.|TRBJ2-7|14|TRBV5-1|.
CASSPSSTVLEQYF
TGCGCCAGCAGCCCATCCTCGACAGTACTCGAGCAGTACTTC
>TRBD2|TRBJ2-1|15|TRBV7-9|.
CASRGGGSSYNEQFF
TGTGCCAGTAGGGGCGGGGGAAGCTCCTACAATGAGCAGTTCTTC
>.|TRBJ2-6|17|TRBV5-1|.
CASSLLEGASGANVLTF
TGCGCCAGCAGCTTGTTGGAGGGGGCGTCTGGGGCCAACGTCCTGACTTTC
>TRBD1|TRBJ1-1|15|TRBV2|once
CASGLGGTGGTEAFF
TGTGCCAGCGGATTGGGGGGGACAGGGGGCACTGAAGCTTTCTTT
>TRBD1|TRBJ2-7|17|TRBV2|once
CASRPGTGSRIKDEQYF
TGTGCCAGCAGGCCCGGGACAGGGAGTAGGATAAAGGACGAGCAGTACTTC
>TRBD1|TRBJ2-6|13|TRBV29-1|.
CSVRGSGANVLTF
TGCAGCGTCAGGGGGTCCGGGGCCAACGTCCTGACTTTC
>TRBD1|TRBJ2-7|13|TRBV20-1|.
CSASTGGTYEQYF
TGCAGTGCTAGTACAGGGGGAACCTACGAGCAGTACTTC
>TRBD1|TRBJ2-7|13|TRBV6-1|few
CASSEIMDRGQYF
TGTGCCAGCAGTGAAATTATGGACAGGGGGCAGTACTTC
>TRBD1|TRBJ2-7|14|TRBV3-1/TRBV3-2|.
CASSPGTGLYEQYF
TGTGCCAGCAGCCCCGGGACAGGGCTCTACGAGCAGTACTTC
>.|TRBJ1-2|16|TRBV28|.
CASSRDRSYLNYGYTF
TGTGCCAGCAGCAGAGACAGGTCTTACCTTAACTATGGCTACACCTTC
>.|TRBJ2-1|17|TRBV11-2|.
CASSLSAGRGSYNEQFF
TGTGCCAGCAGCTTAAGCGCAGGAAGGGGCTCCTACAATGAGCAGTTCTTC
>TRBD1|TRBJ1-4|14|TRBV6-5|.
CASRDGQGREKLFF
TGTGCCAGCAGGGATGGACAGGGACGTGAAAAACTGTTTTTT
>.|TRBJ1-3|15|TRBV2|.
CASSEKGYSGNTIYF
TGTGCCAGCAGTGAAAAGGGGTACTCTGGAAACACCATATATTTT
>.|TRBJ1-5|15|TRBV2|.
CASSAQGYSNQPQHF
TGTGCCAGCAGTGCCCAGGGGTATAGCAATCAGCCCCAGCATTTT
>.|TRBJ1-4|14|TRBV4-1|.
CASSPYRLGGKLFF
TGCGCCAGCAGCCCCTACCGCTTGGGGGGAAAACTGTTTTTT
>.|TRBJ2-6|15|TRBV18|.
CASSAVVSGANVLTF
TGTGCCAGCTCAGCTGTAGTCTCTGGGGCCAACGTCCTGACTTTC
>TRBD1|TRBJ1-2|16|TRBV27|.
CASSIRDRGRPTGYTF
TGTGCCAGCAGTATCCGGGACAGGGGGCGGCCCACTGGCTACACCTTC
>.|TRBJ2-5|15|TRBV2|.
CASSSPAGQGETQYF
TGTGCCAGCAGCTCCCCAGCGGGCCAGGGAGAGACCCAGTACTTC
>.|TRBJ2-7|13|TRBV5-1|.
CASSLGAYYEQYF
TGCGCCAGCAGCTTGGGTGCGTACTACGAGCAGTACTTC
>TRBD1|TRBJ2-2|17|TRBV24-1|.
CATSETRDRGRTGELFF
TGTGCCACCAGTGAAACCCGGGACAGGGGGCGTACCGGGGAGCTGTTTTTT
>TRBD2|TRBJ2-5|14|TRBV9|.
CASSLAGAVETQYF
TGTGCCAGCTCGTTAGCGGGGGCCGTTGAGACCCAGTACTTC
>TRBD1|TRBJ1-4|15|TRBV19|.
CASSSTDRGGEKLFF
TGTGCCAGTAGTTCGACGGACAGGGGTGGAGAAAAACTGTTTTTT
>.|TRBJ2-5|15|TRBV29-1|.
CSVEGAGGRGETQYF
TGCAGCGTTGAGGGAGCCGGGGGGCGCGGGGAGACCCAGTACTTC
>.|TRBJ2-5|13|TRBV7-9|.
CASGQVTQETQYF
TGTGCCAGCGGCCAGGTGACACAAGAGACCCAGTACTTC
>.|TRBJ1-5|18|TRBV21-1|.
CASRRGIDRESCNQPQHF
TGTGCCAGCAGGAGGGGGATAGACAGGGAAAGTTGCAATCAGCCCCAGCATTTT
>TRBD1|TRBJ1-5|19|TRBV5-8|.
CASSWRPGQGKDSNQPQHF
TGTGCCAGCAGCTGGAGGCCGGGACAGGGGAAGGATAGCAATCAGCCCCAGCATTTT
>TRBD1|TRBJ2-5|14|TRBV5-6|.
CASSPGQGIETQYF
TGTGCCAGCAGCCCCGGACAGGGAATAGAGACCCAGTACTTC
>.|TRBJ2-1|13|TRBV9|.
CASSVEPYNEQFF
TGTGCCAGCAGCGTGGAGCCCTACAATGAGCAGTTCTTC
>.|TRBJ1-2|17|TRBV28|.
CASSTLTLDSASGGYTF
TGTGCCAGCAGCACACTTACTCTGGACAGTGCTTCTGGGGGCTACACCTTC
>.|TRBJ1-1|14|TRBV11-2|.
CASSLLRVYTEAFF
TGTGCCAGCAGCTTGTTGAGGGTATACACTGAAGCTTTCTTT
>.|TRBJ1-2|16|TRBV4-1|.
CASSQEPVQGSRGYTF
TGCGCCAGCAGCCAAGAGCCGGTCCAGGGGTCGAGGGGCTACACCTTC
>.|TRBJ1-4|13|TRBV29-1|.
CSVSRGTNEKLFF
TGCAGCGTTAGCAGGGGAACTAATGAAAAACTGTTTTTT
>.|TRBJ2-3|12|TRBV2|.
CASSLTEDTQYF
TGTGCCAGCAGTCTGACAGAAGATACGCAGTATTTT
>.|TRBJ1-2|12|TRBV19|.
CASSAANYGYTF
TGTGCCAGTAGCGCGGCTAACTATGGCTACACCTTC